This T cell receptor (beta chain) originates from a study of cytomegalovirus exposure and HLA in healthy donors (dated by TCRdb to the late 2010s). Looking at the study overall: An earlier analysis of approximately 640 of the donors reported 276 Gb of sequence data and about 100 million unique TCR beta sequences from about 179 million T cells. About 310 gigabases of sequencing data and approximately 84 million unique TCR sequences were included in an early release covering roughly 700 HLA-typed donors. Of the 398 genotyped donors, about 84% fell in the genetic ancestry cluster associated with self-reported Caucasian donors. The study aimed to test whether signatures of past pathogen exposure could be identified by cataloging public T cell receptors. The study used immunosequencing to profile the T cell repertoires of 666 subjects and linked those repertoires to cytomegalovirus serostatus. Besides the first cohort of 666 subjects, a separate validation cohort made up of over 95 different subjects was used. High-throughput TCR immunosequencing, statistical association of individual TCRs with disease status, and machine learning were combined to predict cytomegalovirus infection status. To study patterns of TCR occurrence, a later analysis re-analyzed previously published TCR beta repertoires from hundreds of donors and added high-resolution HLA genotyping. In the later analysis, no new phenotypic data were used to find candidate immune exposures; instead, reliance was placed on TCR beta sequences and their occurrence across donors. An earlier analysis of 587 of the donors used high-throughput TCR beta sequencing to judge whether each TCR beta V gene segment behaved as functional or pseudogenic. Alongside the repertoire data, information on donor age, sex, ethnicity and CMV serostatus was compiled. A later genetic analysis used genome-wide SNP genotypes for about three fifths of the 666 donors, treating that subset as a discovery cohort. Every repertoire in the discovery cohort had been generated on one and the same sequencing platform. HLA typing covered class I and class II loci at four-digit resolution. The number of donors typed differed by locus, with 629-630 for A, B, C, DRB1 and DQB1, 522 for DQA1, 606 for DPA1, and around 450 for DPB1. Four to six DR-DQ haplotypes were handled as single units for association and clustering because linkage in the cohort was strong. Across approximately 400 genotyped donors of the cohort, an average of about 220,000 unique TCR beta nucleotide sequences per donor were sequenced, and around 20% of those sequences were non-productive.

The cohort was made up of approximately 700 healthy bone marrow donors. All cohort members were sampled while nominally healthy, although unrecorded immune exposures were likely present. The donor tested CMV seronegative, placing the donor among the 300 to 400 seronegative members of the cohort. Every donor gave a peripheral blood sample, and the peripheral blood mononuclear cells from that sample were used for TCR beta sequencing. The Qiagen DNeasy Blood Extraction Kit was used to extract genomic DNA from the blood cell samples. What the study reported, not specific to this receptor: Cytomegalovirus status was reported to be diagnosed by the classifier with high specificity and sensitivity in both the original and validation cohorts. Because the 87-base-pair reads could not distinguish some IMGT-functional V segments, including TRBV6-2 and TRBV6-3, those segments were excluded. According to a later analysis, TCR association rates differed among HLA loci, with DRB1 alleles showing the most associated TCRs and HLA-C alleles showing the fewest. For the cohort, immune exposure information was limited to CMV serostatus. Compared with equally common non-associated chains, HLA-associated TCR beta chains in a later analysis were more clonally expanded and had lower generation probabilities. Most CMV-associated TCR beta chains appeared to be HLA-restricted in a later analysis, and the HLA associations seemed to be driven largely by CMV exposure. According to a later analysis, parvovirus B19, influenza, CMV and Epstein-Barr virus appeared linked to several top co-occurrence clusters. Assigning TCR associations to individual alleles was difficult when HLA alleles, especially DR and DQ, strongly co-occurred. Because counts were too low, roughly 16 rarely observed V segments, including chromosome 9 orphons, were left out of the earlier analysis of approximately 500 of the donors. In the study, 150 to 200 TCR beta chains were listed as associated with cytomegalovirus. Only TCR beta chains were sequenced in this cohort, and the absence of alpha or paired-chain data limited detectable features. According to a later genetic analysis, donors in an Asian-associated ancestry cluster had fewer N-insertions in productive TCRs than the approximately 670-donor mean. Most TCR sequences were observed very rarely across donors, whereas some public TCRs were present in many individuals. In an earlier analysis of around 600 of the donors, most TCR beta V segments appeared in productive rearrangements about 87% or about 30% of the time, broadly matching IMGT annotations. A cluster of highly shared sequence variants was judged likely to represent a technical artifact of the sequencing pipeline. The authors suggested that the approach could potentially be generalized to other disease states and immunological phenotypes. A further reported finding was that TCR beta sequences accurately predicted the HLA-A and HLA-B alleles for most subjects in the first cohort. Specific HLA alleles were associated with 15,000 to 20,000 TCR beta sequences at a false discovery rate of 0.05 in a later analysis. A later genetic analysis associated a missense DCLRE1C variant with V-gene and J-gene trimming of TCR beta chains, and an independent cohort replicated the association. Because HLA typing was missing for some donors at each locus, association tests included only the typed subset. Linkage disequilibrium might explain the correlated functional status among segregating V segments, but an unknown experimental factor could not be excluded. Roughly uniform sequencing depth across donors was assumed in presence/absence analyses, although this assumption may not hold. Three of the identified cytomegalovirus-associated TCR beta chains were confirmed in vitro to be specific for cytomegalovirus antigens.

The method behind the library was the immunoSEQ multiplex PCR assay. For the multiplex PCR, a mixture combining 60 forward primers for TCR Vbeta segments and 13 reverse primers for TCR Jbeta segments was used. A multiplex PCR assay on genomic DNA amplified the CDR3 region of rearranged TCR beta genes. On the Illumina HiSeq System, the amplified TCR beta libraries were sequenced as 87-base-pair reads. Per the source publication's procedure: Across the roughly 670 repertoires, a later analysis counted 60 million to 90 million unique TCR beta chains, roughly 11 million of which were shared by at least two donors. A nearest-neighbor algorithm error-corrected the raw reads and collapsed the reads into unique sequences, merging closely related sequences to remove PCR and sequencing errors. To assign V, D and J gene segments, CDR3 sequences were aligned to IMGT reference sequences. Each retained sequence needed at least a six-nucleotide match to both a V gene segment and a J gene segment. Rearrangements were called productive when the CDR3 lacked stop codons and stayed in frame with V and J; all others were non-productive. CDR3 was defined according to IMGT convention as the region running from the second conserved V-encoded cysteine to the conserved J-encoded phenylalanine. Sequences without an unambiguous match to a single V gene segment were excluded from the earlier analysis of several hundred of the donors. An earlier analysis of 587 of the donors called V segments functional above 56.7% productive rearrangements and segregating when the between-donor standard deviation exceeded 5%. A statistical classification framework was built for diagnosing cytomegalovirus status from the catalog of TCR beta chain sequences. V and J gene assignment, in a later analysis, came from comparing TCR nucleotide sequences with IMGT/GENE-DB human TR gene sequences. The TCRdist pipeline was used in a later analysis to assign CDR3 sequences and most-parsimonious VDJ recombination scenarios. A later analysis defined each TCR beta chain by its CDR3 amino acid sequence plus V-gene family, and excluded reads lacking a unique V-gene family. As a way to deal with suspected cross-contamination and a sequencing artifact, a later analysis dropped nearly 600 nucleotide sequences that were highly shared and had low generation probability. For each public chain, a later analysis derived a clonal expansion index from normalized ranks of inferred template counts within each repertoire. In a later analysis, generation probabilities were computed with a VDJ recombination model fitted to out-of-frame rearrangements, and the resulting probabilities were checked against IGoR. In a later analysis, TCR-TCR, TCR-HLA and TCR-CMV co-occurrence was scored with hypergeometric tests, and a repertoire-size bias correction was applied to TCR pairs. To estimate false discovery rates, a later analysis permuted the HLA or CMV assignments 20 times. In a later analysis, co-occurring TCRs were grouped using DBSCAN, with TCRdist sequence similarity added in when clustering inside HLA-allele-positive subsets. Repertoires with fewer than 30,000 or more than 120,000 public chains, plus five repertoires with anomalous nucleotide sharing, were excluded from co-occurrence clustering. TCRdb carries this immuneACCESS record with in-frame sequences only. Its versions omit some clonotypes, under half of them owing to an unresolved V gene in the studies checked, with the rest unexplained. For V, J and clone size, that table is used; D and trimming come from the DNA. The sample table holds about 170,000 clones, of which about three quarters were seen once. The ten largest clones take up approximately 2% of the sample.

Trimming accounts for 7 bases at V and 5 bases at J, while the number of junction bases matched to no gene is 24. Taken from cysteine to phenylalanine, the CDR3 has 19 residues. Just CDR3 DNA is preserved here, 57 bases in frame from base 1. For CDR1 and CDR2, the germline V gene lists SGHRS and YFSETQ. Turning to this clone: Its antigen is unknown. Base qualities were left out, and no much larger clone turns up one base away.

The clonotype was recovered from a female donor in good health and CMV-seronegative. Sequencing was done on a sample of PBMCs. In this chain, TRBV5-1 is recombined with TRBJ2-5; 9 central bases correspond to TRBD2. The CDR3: CASSGGVLAGGPSWETQYF. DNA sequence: TGCGCCAGCTCCGGTGGAGTACTGGCGGGGGGGCCCAGCTGGGAGACCCAGTACTTC.